This T cell receptor (beta chain) was observed in a study of immune evolution from preneoplasia to lung adenocarcinoma. General observations from the study: Later-stage lesions appeared to have more T cells, more diversity, less clonality. Top clone frequencies peaked in normal lung, apparently declining through invasive adenocarcinoma.

Clones were sequenced by immunoSEQ multiplex PCR, and TCRdb holds only the in-frame ones, with some missing. The data hold a few thousand clones, with around 69% observed a single time. With 5 bases removed from V and 4 bases from J, the gap between germline ends came to 8 bases. This CDR3 has 12 residues. Germline CDR1 reads SGHDN; CDR2 reads FVKESK. In the case of this clone: Its antigen is not identified.

H&E slides confirmed each diagnosis, reviewed by two pathologists independently. The sequenced sample was FFPE adjacent normal lung tissue. This TCR derives from a person older than 75 with lung adenocarcinoma. This chain connects TRBV14 to TRBJ1-2; D uncertain. CDR3: CASSLGVYGYTF. The CDR3 region has the DNA TGTGCCAGCAGCTTAGGAGTCTATGGCTACACCTTC.